Below, one T cell receptor beta chain is given with its context. This clonotype turned up a few times. Its antigen has not been determined. The record has no base qualities; no much larger clone is one base away. V is trimmed back by 4 bases and J by 7 bases, and the junction contains 6 bases that no gene match accounts for. The CDR3 contains 14 residues, cysteine and phenylalanine counted. The retained sequence is limited to the CDR3, 42 bases, with the frame set at the first base. CDR1 and CDR2 were assigned from the germline V gene (reference sequence) as DFQATT and SNEGSKA. Donors were 39 systemically healthy Caucasian individuals from Russia aged roughly 6 to 95 years. Ten milliliters of peripheral blood were drawn from each donor into EDTA-treated Vacutainer tubes. PBMCs were isolated by Ficoll-Paque density-gradient centrifugation, with at least 7 million obtained per sample. Total RNA was extracted from PBMCs with Trizol reagent, with at least 5.5 micrograms obtained per sample. For every donor, an aliquot of PBMCs went through flow cytometry to measure the percentages of naive CD45RAhigh/CD27high T cells.

The data belong to a study of blood T cells in healthy people across ages (dated by TCRdb to about 2015). About the study as a whole: In model experiments, roughly one uniquely barcoded TCR beta cDNA molecule per two T cells was captured by template switching. To avoid experimental bias, donors of different ages were randomly spread across the sequencing lanes. Using deep sequencing normalized with unique cDNA molecular identifiers, the study measured how TCR beta repertoire diversity changes with age. The study analyzed two additional independent replicas of 1 million unique cDNA reads from the same blood draw for two donors, one aged 18 to 29 and one aged 80 or older. The donors were split into four age groups: young (average around 16 years), middle-aged (over 35), aged (roughly 65) and long-lived (roughly 77).

Points the paper makes about the study in general: Since profiling was done on bulk unsorted PBMCs, naive and antigen-experienced compartments could not be conclusively compared. The long-lived group showed more naive CD4+ T cells, fewer expanded clones and increased TCR diversity than the aged group, suggesting age selection. The CMV infection status of donors was not known, potentially confounding age-related changes in expanded clonotypes. Estimates of total diversity based on one million sequenced T cells were considered lower bounds and underestimates. As age increased, observed TCR beta diversity per million T cells dropped in a roughly linear way, and a significant reduction was already evident by age 40. Observed TCR beta diversity correlated strongly with the percentage of naive T cells measured by flow cytometry.

Library creation used 5' RACE. The sequencer listed for this sample is Illumina HiSeq 2500. A second PCR of 7 to 11 cycles was performed with a sample-barcoded 5' primer and a J-beta primer mix. A template-switch 5' adaptor carrying 12 random nucleotides introduced a unique molecular identifier onto each TCR beta cDNA molecule. Each sample yielded at least 3 million CDR3-containing paired-end reads. The Mint cDNA synthesis kit, primed by a TRBC-specific oligonucleotide, was used to synthesize first-strand cDNA from all RNA. Following uracil-DNA glycosylase treatment, a first 18-cycle PCR with universal primers M1SS and BC2_uni_R was performed on all cDNA. The paper's data handling went like this. For normalization, 1 million high-quality reads were randomly selected from each sample, with every read carrying a distinct molecular identifier. Reads with shared molecular identifiers were discarded instead of being binned into consensus sequences. CDR3 identification, clonotype clustering and error correction used MiTCR with a Q25 quality threshold and the strictest error-elimination algorithm. A nonparametric unseen species model using Euler transformation provided a lower-bound estimate of total TCR beta diversity. Starting from the raw public reads, TCRdb applied fastp trimming at Q25, assembled clones with MiXCR and retained in-frame beta chains. Each entry merges the rows of one CDR3 protein and shows their most common DNA and genes. These V and J calls derive from TCRdb rather than the authors' analysis. In all, the sample holds hundreds of thousands of distinct CDR3 sequences, and approximately 53% of those were seen once. The ten largest clones represent around 24% of the sample.

The receptor was derived from a man aged 40-50 years in good health. Rearrangement joined TRBV20-1 to TRBJ2-1, and 11 junction bases match TRBD2. The sequenced material came from blood. The base sequence is TGCAGTGCTATCATGACTAGCGGGGAGAATGAGCAGTTCTTC. This codes for CSAIMTSGENEQFF.